What follows describes a single T cell receptor beta chain. The antigen is not known. The sample carries other DNA sequences with the same CDR3. V was pared by 3 bases and J by 0 bases, with 6 bases between. Looked up from germline, CDR1 is MDHEN and CDR2 is SYDVKM. The CDR3 runs to 13 residues. This record belongs to a study of cytomegalovirus exposure and HLA in healthy donors. Primers for the PCR totalled 60 Vbeta and 13 Jbeta. Profiling relied on immunoSEQ multiplex PCR, and the TCRdb table lists in-frame clones only, not all of them. The sample records around 130,000 clones, around 80% being singletons. Broader study findings: Other equally common chains were less clonally expanded than HLA-associated TCR beta chains, a later analysis showed. Sequencing had likely introduced a cluster of highly shared sequence variants as an artifact. In a later analysis, a genetic analysis reported fewer productive-TCR N-insertions in an Asian-associated ancestry cluster than the cohort average.

The receptor comes from a man aged 18 to 29 in good health and CMV-seronegative. The chain joins TRBV28 to TRBJ2-7; D unresolved. Sequencing was done on a sample of PBMCs. The CDR3 region has the DNA TGTGCCAGCAGTTTCCCTAGCTCCTACGAGCAGTACTTC. It codes for CASSFPSSYEQYF.